Each of the 11 T cell receptor beta chains below was sequenced from the same sample in a study of PD-1 blockade in mismatch repair-deficient tumors (dated by TCRdb to about 2017). Library creation used the immunoSEQ multiplex PCR assay. This immuneACCESS table, as held by TCRdb, lists in-frame sequences with V and J called but not all clones. Of the missing ones, under half trace to an unresolved V gene in checked studies; the others have no known cause. This sample comprises just under 80,000 clones, approximately 80% of them detected only once. Of the sample, around 5.1% is held by the ten largest clones. The sample here was peripheral blood, taken 44 weeks after starting pembrolizumab. Receptors were obtained from an adult with mismatch repair-deficient cancer.

The chain joins TRBV2 to TRBJ2-5, with 15 bases lining up with TRBD2. CDR3 length: 19 residues. J lost 3 bases, V lost 0 bases, and 8 bases had no gene match. Germline V gene sequence: CDR1 SNHLY, CDR2 FYNNEI. The CDR3 region is CASSEAGLAGGVEKETQYF. DNA of the CDR3: TGTGCCAGCAGTGAAGCCGGACTAGCGGGAGGGGTGGAAAAAGAGACCCAGTACTTC.

This chain joins TRBV18 and TRBJ1-2; no definite D call. Trimming cost V 3 bases and J 0 bases, with 11 bases left between them. The CDR3 covers 15 residues. Germline assignment: CDR1 KGHSH and CDR2 LQKENI. The CDR3 DNA reads as TGTGCCAGCTCACCCGGAGGATCAGCTAACTATGGCTACACCTTC. Residues: CASSPGGSANYGYTF.

This clone was counted between two and nine times. This chain uses TRBV6-4 with TRBJ1-5, with D tentatively TRBD1 (5 bases). V was shortened by 0 bases and J by 7 bases, with 10 bases between the two germline ends. Germline-derived CDR1 and CDR2 are MRHNA and SNTAGT. The CDR3 runs to 14 residues. CDR3 coding DNA: TGTGCCAGCAGTGACTCGGGGGTTCACCAGCCCCAGCATTTT. It translates to CASSDSGVHQPQHF.

The CDR3 sequence is CASSGILAGVNEQFF. CDR3 sequence (DNA): TGTGCCAGCAGTGGAATACTAGCGGGAGTGAATGAGCAGTTCTTC. This sequence joins TRBV2 and TRBJ2-1; 11 positions agree with TRBD2. With V trimmed by 4 bases and J by 7 bases, 6 bases remained unmatched. CDR1 and CDR2 (germline): SNHLY, FYNNEI. The CDR3 consists of 15 residues.

This clone was seen just once. The rearrangement joins TRBV29-1 to TRBJ1-1; D is unresolved. Trimming pared 7 bases from V and 7 bases from J, leaving 19 bases between. The CDR3 loop spans 13 amino acids. Germline V gene lookup returns CDR1 SQVTM and CDR2 ANQGSEA. The CDR3 protein is CSAQPPGFLEAFF. DNA for the CDR3: TGCAGCGCACAACCTCCCGGGTTTCTTGAAGCTTTCTTT.

This clone came up many times. J is TRBJ1-5 and V is TRBV6-1; no definite D call. Germline lookup yields CDR1 MNHNS and CDR2 SASEGT. The CDR3 loop spans 13 amino acids. V was cut by 2 bases and J by 4 bases, with 6 bases left in between. CDR3 DNA sequence: TGTGCCAGCAGTGAAAACGAAAATCAGCCCCAGCATTTT. It translates to CASSENENQPQHF.

This sequence joins TRBV4-1 and TRBJ2-1; no definite D call. The CDR3 runs to 14 residues. V lost 0 bases and J 6 bases, leaving 9 bases between the germline ends. The germline V gene has CDR1 MGHRA and CDR2 YSYEKL. The CDR3 nucleotides are TGCGCCAGCAGCCAAGATCAGTTCAGCAATGAGCAGTTCTTC. It yields the protein CASSQDQFSNEQFF.

The DNA of the CDR3 is TGTGCCAGTAGTACCCAACAGGGGTGGGCCTACGAGCAGTACTTC. This sequence encodes CASSTQQGWAYEQYF. The chain links TRBV19 to TRBJ2-7, with TRBD1 matching 7 bases. With 4 bases clipped from V and 2 bases from J, the junction kept 8 bases outside the gene matches. Germline V gives CDR1 LNHDA, CDR2 SQIVND (reference sequence). This CDR3 comprises 15 residues.

This clone appeared once. The chain couples TRBV14 to TRBJ2-5; D is unclear. This CDR3 contains 13 residues. Germline V gives CDR1 SGHDN, CDR2 FVKESK. Trimming took 1 base from V and 2 from J, leaving 5 bases between them. This CDR3 reads CASSQGRQETQYF. DNA for the CDR3: TGTGCCAGCAGCCAAGGCAGACAAGAGACCCAGTACTTC.

The CDR3 region is CAWSLPRLALYEQYF. CDR3 nucleotide sequence: TGTGCCTGGAGTCTCCCGAGACTAGCTCTCTACGAGCAGTACTTC. The rearrangement uses TRBV30 and TRBJ2-7; TRBD2 matches at 7 bases. CDR1 is GTSNPN and CDR2 is SVGIG in the germline V gene (reference sequence). The trim removed 2 bases at V and 3 bases at J, leaving 10 bases unmatched. This CDR3 region has 15 residues. Filled out from reference TRBV30 and TRBJ2-7, the complete variable domain reads SQTIHQWPATLVQPVGSPLSLECTVEGTSNPNLYWYRQAAGRGLQLLFYSVGIGQISSEVPQNLSASRPQDRQFILSSKKLLLSDSGFYLCAWSLPRLALYEQYFGPGTRLTVT.

The chain combines TRBV27 with TRBJ2-3; 7 bases are a match to TRBD2. Germline V gene sequence: CDR1 MNHEY, CDR2 SMNVEV (reference sequence). V shed 4 bases, J shed 5 bases, and the junction held 0 bases outside the gene matches. The CDR3 loop spans 12 amino acids. The CDR3 nucleotides read TGTGCCAGCAGTTGGGGGGGAGATACGCAGTATTTT. Encoded protein: CASSWGGDTQYF.